This is a list of T cell receptor beta chains from one sample in a study of CD4 T cells in relation to SARS-CoV-2 and coronaviruses. Antigen specificity for these receptors is unknown. Sequencing used immunoSEQ multiplex PCR; TCRdb keeps in-frame clones, though not all of them. This table holds about 43,000 clones, roughly four fifths found once. Sequences were obtained from naive CD4+ T cells from PBMCs, cultured in vitro. The receptor source for this set is an adult with COVID-19. Each CDR3 is given with its conserved first and last residue. D genes are given only for firm matches. The size field is filled for only some rows; it gives once, few, many or a size class.

abundance,j_gene,v_gene,d_gene,len,CDR3aa,CDR3nt
NA,TRBJ1-1,TRBV6-5,TRBD1,12,CASSLGGLGAFF,TGTGCCAGCAGCCTAGGGGGCCTGGGAGCTTTCTTT
NA,TRBJ2-4,TRBV7-2,NA,15,CASSLGGATKNIQYF,TGTGCCAGCAGCTTAGGAGGGGCTACCAAAAACATTCAGTACTTC
NA,TRBJ2-1,TRBV15,TRBD2,16,CATSRDRGRSYNEQFF,TGTGCCACCAGCAGAGATCGCGGGAGGAGTTACAATGAGCAGTTCTTC
few,TRBJ1-2,TRBV7-9,NA,14,CASSLAGVSNGYTF,TGTGCCAGCAGCTTAGCAGGGGTGAGCAATGGCTACACCTTC
NA,TRBJ1-3,TRBV28,NA,16,CASSPRFSGRGNTIYF,TGTGCCAGCAGTCCACGCTTTTCGGGGCGCGGAAACACCATATATTTT
NA,TRBJ2-5,TRBV2,TRBD2,19,CASRPFWVAGGMGQETQYF,TGTGCCTCCCGTCCGTTCTGGGTAGCGGGAGGTATGGGGCAAGAGACCCAGTACTTC
once,TRBJ1-4,TRBV11-2,NA,15,CASSPAGWGREKLFF,TGTGCCAGCAGCCCAGCAGGATGGGGTCGGGAAAAACTGTTTTTT
few,TRBJ2-1,TRBV6-2/TRBV6-3,TRBD2,15,CASTPGAGAYNEQFF,TGTGCCAGCACCCCCGGGGCGGGAGCCTACAATGAGCAGTTCTTC
NA,TRBJ2-1,TRBV5-1,TRBD2,15,CASSHGTSGIIEQFF,TGCGCCAGCAGCCACGGGACTAGCGGGATAATCGAGCAGTTCTTC
NA,TRBJ2-7,TRBV30,TRBD2,15,CAWSVLASGSYEQYF,TGTGCCTGGAGTGTATTGGCTAGCGGGAGTTACGAGCAGTACTTC
NA,TRBJ1-2,TRBV18,TRBD1,12,CASSLDRTGYTF,TGTGCCAGCTCATTGGACAGGACAGGCTACACCTTC
NA,TRBJ2-7,TRBV24-1,TRBD1,15,CATSDLGQGGHEQYF,TGTGCCACCAGTGATCTTGGACAGGGGGGCCACGAGCAGTACTTC
NA,TRBJ2-7,TRBV11-2,NA,11,CASRMALVQYF,TGTGCCAGCAGAATGGCCCTGGTTCAGTACTTC
NA,TRBJ1-1,TRBV5-1,TRBD1,14,CASSTGQGHTEAFF,TGCGCCAGCAGCACGGGACAGGGCCACACTGAAGCTTTCTTT
NA,TRBJ2-3,TRBV7-2,TRBD1,19,CASSPLGQGARASGDTQYF,TGTGCCAGCAGCCCCTTGGGACAGGGGGCGAGGGCTAGCGGGGATACGCAGTATTTT
NA,TRBJ2-3,TRBV28,NA,14,CASSLGRLGDTQYF,TGTGCCAGCAGTTTGGGAAGGTTAGGAGATACGCAGTATTTT
NA,TRBJ2-2,TRBV7-2,TRBD1,15,CASSFRQGNTGELFF,TGTGCCAGCAGCTTCCGACAGGGGAACACCGGGGAGCTGTTTTTT
NA,TRBJ1-5,TRBV10-3,NA,13,CAISVTENQPQHF,TGTGCCATCAGTGTAACAGAAAATCAGCCCCAGCATTTT
NA,TRBJ2-7,TRBV28,NA,15,CASRPQRGFSYEQYF,TGTGCCAGCAGACCCCAACGAGGGTTCTCCTACGAGCAGTACTTC
NA,TRBJ2-1,TRBV15,NA,16,CATSRDREPLLIEQFF,TGTGCCACCAGCAGAGATCGGGAGCCCCTCCTTATAGAGCAGTTCTTC
NA,TRBJ2-3,TRBV28,TRBD2,16,CASSGESGSWVDTQYF,TGTGCCAGCAGTGGGGAAAGCGGGAGTTGGGTAGATACGCAGTATTTT
NA,TRBJ2-1,TRBV7-9,NA,15,CASSLERVSYNEQFF,TGTGCCAGCAGCTTGGAGCGGGTGTCCTACAATGAGCAGTTCTTC
NA,TRBJ1-6,TRBV5-4,TRBD1,16,CASSTGGGEMRSPLHF,TGTGCCAGCAGCACAGGGGGAGGCGAAATGAGGTCACCCCTCCACTTT
NA,TRBJ2-1,TRBV5-1,TRBD2,15,CASSSIAGGPNEQFF,TGCGCCAGCAGCTCGATAGCGGGAGGGCCCAATGAGCAGTTCTTC
NA,TRBJ1-4,TRBV19,TRBD1,13,CATRDRDIEKLFF,TGTGCCACCAGGGACAGGGACATTGAAAAACTGTTTTTT
NA,TRBJ2-7,TRBV13,TRBD2,15,CASSISGSIAYEQYF,TGTGCCAGCAGTATTAGCGGGAGTATCGCCTACGAGCAGTACTTC
NA,TRBJ2-1,TRBV5-6,NA,15,CASATRDTSYNEQFF,TGTGCCAGCGCCACCCGGGACACCTCCTACAATGAGCAGTTCTTC
NA,TRBJ2-7,TRBV5-4,NA,14,CASSQDSKAYEQYF,TGTGCCAGCAGCCAGGACAGTAAAGCCTACGAGCAGTACTTC
once,TRBJ1-4,TRBV27,NA,12,CASSYFRGSRAF,TGTGCCAGCAGTTACTTCCGGGGCTCGCGCGCCTTT
NA,TRBJ2-7,TRBV10-3,TRBD2,14,CAISDGTSSYEQYF,TGTGCCATCAGTGACGGGACTAGCTCCTACGAGCAGTACTTC
few,TRBJ2-1,TRBV30,NA,13,CAWSVGGYNEQFF,TGTGCCTGGAGTGTCGGAGGGTACAATGAGCAGTTCTTC
NA,TRBJ1-1,TRBV27,NA,15,CASSLLGSMNTEAFF,TGTGCCAGCAGTTTACTCGGCAGCATGAACACTGAAGCTTTCTTT
NA,TRBJ2-1,TRBV7-2,NA,12,CASSFAGNEQFF,TGTGCCAGCAGCTTCGCCGGCAATGAGCAGTTCTTC
NA,TRBJ1-3,TRBV10-1,NA,14,CASSAGNSGNTIYF,TGCGCCAGCAGTGCCGGGAACTCTGGAAACACCATATATTTT
few,TRBJ2-1,TRBV7-9,NA,12,CASSLDDNEQFF,TGTGCCAGCAGCTTAGATGATAATGAGCAGTTCTTC
NA,TRBJ2-5,TRBV6-2/TRBV6-3,TRBD2,13,CASSLGGRKTQYF,TGTGCCAGCAGTCTGGGCGGGAGAAAGACCCAGTACTTC